This T cell receptor (beta chain) was profiled in a study of T-cell reconstitution after alpha-beta-depleted transplantation in children (dated by TCRdb to between 2015 and 2016). Regarding the research as a whole: Using TCR repertoire profiling, the study quantitatively followed how T-cell immune reconstitution unfolded in children after TCRalphabeta/CD19-depleted allogeneic hematopoietic cell transplantation. The study at large found these results: The apparently early alphabetaT-cell count recovery about two months after transplant was reportedly dependent on only several hundred rapidly expanded clones derived from non-depleted graft cells. In some patients, the high TCRbeta diversity seen at day 60 was put down to recipient T cells and intrathymic progenitors that had survived conditioning. Hyperexpanded clone frequencies declined over subsequent months; after one year, T-cell counts and TCRbeta diversity were mostly attributed to newly produced T cells.

This sample's treatment or condition label indicates: allogeneic hematopoietic cell transplantation with graft depleted of TCRalphabeta T cells and CD19 B cells. Transplant recipients were children who received TCRalphabeta/CD19-depleted allogeneic hematopoietic cell grafts. Receptor libraries were prepared by PCR. The instrument was an Illumina HiSeq 2500. To normalize quantification of the TCRbeta repertoire, the TCR libraries were built with molecular barcoding that relied on unique molecular identifiers. TCRdb's own reprocessing of the public reads used fastp at Q25 and MiXCR and kept productive beta chains. CDR3 protein duplicates are merged, each entry listing the most common genes and DNA. This sample comprises about 900,000 distinct CDR3 sequences, about 29% of them detected only once. The top ten constitute roughly 28% of the sample. From a lookup of the germline V gene, CDR1 and CDR2 are MNHEY and SVGEGT. The CDR3 holds 15 amino acids from the cysteine to the phenylalanine. The read is trimmed to its CDR3 DNA, 45 bases read in frame from base 1. Trimming at the junction amounts to 0 bases on V and 3 bases on J, and the germline ends lie 12 bases apart.

This clonotype appeared a few times. Its recognized antigen is unknown. No much larger clone is present one base from it, and per-base qualities are unavailable. The rearranged chain carries TRBV6-2 or TRBV6-3 and TRBJ2-7, and perhaps TRBD2 as D gene, on 6 matching bases. The sequence was collected from a boy in the first two years of life who had a stem cell transplant for SCID, so the T cells may come from the graft donor. The sequenced sample was PBMCs, mostly from graft donor cells, obtained 360 days after TCRalphabeta/CD19-depleted stem cell transplant. The CDR3 region has the sequence CASSYSAGRNYEQYF. The nucleotides are TGTGCCAGCAGTTACTCTGCGGGGCGGAACTACGAGCAGTACTTC.